This TCR beta chain was sequenced for a study of Ad26.COV2.S vaccination and SARS-CoV-2 variants. Study-level information: Recipients of Ad26.COV2.S got it intramuscularly, once or twice 56 days apart. The study, taken as a whole, reports: From the TCR breadth and depth analyses, total T cell responses may have been underestimated. Similar non-spike TCR breadth was observed in recipients of vaccine and of placebo.

About this clone: The target antigen is unknown.

Measured with immunoSEQ multiplex PCR; TCRdb has only the in-frame clones, and not every one. Of about 350,000 clones in the sample, roughly 81% were seen once. The CDR3 contains 17 residues. V was pared by 3 bases and J by 3 bases, with 9 bases of the junction left unmatched. The V gene's germline CDR1 is SEHNR and CDR2 FQNEAQ (reference sequence). Treatment given: approximately 18 received Ad26.COV2.S at low or high dose, single or two shots; a few received placebo; per-sample allocation not given. Sampling was done on day 63 after the first vaccine or placebo injection. Vaccine was an Ad26 vector expressing Wuhan-strain SARS-CoV-2 spike.

The chain couples TRBV7-9 to TRBJ2-2; the match to TRBD2 covers 8 bases. This receptor was taken from a person aged 18-65 years who received the Ad26.COV2.S COVID-19 vaccine or a placebo. The sample here was peripheral blood, taken in a trial of Ad26.COV2.S vaccine versus placebo. CDR3 amino acids: CASSFLSGGPDTGELFF. CDR3 sequence (DNA): TGTGCCAGCAGCTTTCTGTCGGGGGGGCCAGACACCGGGGAGCTGTTTTTT. Drawing the rest from reference TRBV7-9 and TRBJ2-2, the complete variable domain is DTGVSQNPRHKITKRGQNVTFRCDPISEHNRLYWYRQTLGQGPEFLTYFQNEAQLEKSRLLSDRFSAERPKGSFSTLEIQRTEQGDSAMYLCASSFLSGGPDTGELFFGEGSRLTVL.